A single sample is the source of the 3 T cell receptor beta chains below, sequenced in a study of cytomegalovirus exposure and HLA in healthy donors. The primer mix had 60 Vbeta and 13 Jbeta primers. Generated by immunoSEQ multiplex PCR, the TCRdb table keeps only in-frame clones and is missing some. Of fewer than 200,000 clones in the sample, 82% were seen once. Sequencing input: PBMCs. These receptors came from a male donor in good health and CMV-seronegative.

The chain employs TRBV28 and TRBJ2-1; a weak D match, TRBD2 (6 bases). V lost 10 bases, J lost 11 bases, and 18 bases lay in between. This CDR3 comprises 12 residues. The germline V gene has CDR1 MDHEN and CDR2 SYDVKM. Here the CDR3 reads CATTGLGKKQFF. CDR3 bases: TGTGCCACCACGGGACTCGGTAAAAAGCAGTTCTTC.

The chain uses TRBV29-1 and TRBJ2-7; TRBD1 matches 9 bases. CDR3 length: 14 residues. Germline CDR1 SQVTM, CDR2 ANQGSEA. The V and J ends lost 3 bases and 2 bases, in that order; junction bases with no gene match: 5. CDR3 protein: CSVESGQGPYEQYF. The CDR3 region has the DNA TGCAGCGTTGAGTCGGGACAGGGCCCCTACGAGCAGTACTTC.

The rearrangement uses TRBV4-1 and TRBJ2-7; D may be TRBD1 (5 bases). The germline V gene encodes CDR1 MGHRA and CDR2 YSYEKL. V gave up 4 bases and J gave up 5 bases, with 18 bases separating them. CDR3 size: 15 residues. The CDR3 here is CASSPLKGLRDEQYF. The CDR3 DNA reads as TGCGCCAGCAGCCCGTTAAAGGGGTTACGTGACGAGCAGTACTTC.